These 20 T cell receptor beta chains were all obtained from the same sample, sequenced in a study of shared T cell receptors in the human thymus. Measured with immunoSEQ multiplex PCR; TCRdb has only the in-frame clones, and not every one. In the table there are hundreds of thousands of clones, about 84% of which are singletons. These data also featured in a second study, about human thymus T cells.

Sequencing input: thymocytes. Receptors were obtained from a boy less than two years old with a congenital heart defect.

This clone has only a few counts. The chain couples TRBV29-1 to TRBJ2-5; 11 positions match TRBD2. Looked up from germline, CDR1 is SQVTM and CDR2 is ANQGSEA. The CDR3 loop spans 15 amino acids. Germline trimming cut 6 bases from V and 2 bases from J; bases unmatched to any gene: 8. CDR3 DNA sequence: TGCAGCGTGGGACTAGCGGCATTGTGGCAAGAGACCCAGTACTTC. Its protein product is CSVGLAALWQETQYF.

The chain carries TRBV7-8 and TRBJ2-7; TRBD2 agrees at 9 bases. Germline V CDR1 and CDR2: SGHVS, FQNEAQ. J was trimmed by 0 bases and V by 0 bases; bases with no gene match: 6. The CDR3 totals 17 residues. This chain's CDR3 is CASSLAASGTCSYEQYF. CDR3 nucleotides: TGTGCCAGCAGCTTAGCGGCTAGCGGGACCTGCTCCTACGAGCAGTACTTC.

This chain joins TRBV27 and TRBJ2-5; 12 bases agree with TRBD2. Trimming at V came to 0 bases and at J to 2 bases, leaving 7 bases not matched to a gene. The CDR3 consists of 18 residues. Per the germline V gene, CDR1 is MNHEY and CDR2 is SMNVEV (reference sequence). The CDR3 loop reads CASSLSQTSGSRQETQYF. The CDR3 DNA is TGTGCCAGCAGTTTATCCCAGACTAGCGGGAGCAGGCAAGAGACCCAGTACTTC.

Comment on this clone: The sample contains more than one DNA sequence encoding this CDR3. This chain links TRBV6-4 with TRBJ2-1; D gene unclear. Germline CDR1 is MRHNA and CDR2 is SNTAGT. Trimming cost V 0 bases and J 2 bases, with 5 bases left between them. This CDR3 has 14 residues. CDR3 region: CASSDSSAYNEQFF. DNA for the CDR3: TGTGCCAGCAGTGACTCGTCGGCCTACAATGAGCAGTTCTTC.

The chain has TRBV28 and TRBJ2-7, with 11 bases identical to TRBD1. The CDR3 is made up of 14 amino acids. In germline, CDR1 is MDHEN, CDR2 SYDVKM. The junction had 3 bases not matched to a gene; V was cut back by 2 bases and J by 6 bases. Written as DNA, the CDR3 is TGTGCCAGCAGTTTAGGACAGGGGGCTCCCGAGCAGTACTTC. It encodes CASSLGQGAPEQYF.

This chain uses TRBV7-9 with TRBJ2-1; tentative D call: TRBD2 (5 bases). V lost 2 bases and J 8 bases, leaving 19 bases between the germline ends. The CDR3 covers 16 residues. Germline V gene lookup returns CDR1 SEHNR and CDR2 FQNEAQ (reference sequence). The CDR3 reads CASSLWGGEMGDEQFF. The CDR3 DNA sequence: TGTGCCAGCAGCTTATGGGGTGGGGAGATGGGCGATGAGCAGTTCTTC.

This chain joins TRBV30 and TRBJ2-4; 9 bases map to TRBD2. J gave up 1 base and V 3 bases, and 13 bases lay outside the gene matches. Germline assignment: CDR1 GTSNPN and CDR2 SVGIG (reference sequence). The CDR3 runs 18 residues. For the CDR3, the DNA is TGTGCCTGGAGCCGCACTAGCGGGCCCCCGATGGCCAAAAACATTCAGTACTTC. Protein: CAWSRTSGPPMAKNIQYF.

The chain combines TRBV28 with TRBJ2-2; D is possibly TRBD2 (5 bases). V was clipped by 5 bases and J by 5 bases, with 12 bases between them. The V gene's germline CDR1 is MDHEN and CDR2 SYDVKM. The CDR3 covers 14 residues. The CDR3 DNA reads TGTGCCAGCAGTACACCCCCGGGGACCGGGGAGCTGTTTTTT. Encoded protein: CASSTPPGTGELFF.

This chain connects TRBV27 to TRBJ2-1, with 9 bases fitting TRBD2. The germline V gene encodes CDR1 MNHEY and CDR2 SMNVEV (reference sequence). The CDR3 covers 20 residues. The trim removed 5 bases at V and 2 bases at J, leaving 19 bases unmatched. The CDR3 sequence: CASSPTSEGAASGTYNEQFF. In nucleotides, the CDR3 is TGTGCCAGCAGTCCAACGAGTGAGGGAGCTGCTAGCGGGACCTACAATGAGCAGTTCTTC.

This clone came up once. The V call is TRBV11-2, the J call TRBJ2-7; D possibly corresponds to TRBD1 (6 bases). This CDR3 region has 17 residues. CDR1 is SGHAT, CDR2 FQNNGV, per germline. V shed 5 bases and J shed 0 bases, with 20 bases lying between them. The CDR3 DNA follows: TGTGCCAGCAGCAACACCCCCATGGGGGCTGACTCCTACGAGCAGTACTTC. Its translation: CASSNTPMGADSYEQYF.

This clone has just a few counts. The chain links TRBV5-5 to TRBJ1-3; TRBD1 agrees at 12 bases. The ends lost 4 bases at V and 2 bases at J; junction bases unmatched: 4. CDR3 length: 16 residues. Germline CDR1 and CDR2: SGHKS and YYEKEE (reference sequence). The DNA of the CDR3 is TGTGCCAGCAGCGCCCGGGACAGGGGGCCTGGAAACACCATATATTTT. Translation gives CASSARDRGPGNTIYF. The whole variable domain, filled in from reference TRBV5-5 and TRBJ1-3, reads DAGVTQSPTHLIKTRGQQVTLRCSPISGHKSVSWYQQVLGQGPQFIFQYYEKEERGRGNFPDRFSARQFPNYSSELNVNALLLGDSALYLCASSARDRGPGNTIYFGEGSWLTVV.

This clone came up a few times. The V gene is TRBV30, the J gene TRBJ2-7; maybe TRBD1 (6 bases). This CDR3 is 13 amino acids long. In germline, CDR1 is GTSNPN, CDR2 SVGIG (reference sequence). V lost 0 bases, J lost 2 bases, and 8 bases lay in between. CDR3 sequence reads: CAWSVRDTYEQYF. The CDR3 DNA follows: TGTGCCTGGAGTGTCCGGGACACCTACGAGCAGTACTTC.

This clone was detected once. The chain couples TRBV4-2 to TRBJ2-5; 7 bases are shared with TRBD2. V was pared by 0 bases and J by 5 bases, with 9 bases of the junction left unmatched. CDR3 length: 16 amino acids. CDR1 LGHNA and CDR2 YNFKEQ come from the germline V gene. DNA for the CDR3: TGTGCCAGCAGCCAAGATTTCGTTCCCGGGAGGGAGACCCAGTACTTC. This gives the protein CASSQDFVPGRETQYF.

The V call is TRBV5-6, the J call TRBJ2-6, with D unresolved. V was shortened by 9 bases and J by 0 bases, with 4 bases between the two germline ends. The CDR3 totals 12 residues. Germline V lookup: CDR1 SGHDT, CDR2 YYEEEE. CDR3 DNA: TGTGCCATCTACTCTGGGGCCAACGTCCTGACTTTC. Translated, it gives CAIYSGANVLTF.

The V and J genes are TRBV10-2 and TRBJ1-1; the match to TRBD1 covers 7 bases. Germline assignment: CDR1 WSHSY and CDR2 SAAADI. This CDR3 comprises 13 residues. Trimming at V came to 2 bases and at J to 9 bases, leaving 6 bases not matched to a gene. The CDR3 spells CASSEVSGQKAFF. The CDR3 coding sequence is TGCGCCAGCAGTGAGGTTTCGGGACAGAAAGCTTTCTTT.

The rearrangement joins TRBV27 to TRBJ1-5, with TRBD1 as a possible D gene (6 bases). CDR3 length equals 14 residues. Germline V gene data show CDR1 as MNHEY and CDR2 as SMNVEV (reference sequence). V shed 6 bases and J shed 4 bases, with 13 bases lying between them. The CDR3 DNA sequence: TGTGCCAGCAGCCTGACAGGTCCGAATCAGCCCCAGCATTTT. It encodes CASSLTGPNQPQHF.

CDR3 in DNA: TGTGCCAGCAGTGGCCCAAGGCGGGACAGGCCTACCTACGAGCAGTACTTC. As protein: CASSGPRRDRPTYEQYF. The chain has TRBV6-1 and TRBJ2-7, with 8 bases lining up with TRBD1. Germline V gene lookup returns CDR1 MNHNS and CDR2 SASEGT. The CDR3 sequence is 17 residues long. V dropped 4 bases and J dropped 2; count of bases not matched to a gene: 13.

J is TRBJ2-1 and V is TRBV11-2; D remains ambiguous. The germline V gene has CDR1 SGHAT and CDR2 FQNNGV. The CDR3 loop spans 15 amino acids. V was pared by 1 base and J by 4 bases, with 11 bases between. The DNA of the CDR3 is TGTGCCAGCAGCTTAGCTCCAGAGCGATACAATGAGCAGTTCTTC. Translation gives CASSLAPERYNEQFF.

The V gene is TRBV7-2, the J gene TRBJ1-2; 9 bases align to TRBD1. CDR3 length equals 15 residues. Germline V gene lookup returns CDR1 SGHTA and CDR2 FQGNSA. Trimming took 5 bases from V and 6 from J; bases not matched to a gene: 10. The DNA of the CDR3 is TGTGCCAGCAGCCCTCGGGACAGGGAACGGGATGGCTACACCTTC. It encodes CASSPRDRERDGYTF. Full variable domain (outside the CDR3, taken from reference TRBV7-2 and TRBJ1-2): GAGVSQSPSNKVTEKGKDVELRCDPISGHTALYWYRQSLGQGLEFLIYFQGNSAPDKSGLPSDRFSAERTGGSVSTLTIQRTQQEDSAVYLCASSPRDRERDGYTFGSGTRLTVV.

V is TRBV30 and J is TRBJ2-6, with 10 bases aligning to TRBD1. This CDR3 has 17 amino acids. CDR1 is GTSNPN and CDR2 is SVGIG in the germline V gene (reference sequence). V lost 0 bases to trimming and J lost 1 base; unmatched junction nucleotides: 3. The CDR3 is CAWSVRQGASGANVLTF. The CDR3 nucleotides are TGTGCCTGGAGTGTAAGACAGGGGGCTTCTGGGGCCAACGTCCTGACTTTC.